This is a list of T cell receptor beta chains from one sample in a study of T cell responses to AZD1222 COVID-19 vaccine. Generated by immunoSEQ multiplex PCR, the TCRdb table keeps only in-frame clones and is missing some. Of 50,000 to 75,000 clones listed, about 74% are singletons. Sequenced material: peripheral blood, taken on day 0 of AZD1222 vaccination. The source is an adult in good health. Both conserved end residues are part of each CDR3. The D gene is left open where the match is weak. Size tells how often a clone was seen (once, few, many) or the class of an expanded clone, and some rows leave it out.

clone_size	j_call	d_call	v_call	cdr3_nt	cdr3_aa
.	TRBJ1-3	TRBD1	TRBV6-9	TGTGCCAGCAGTTTCCGATCAAGGGGGCCTGGAAACACCATATATTTT	CASSFRSRGPGNTIYF
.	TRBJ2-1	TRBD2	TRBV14	TGTGCCAGCAGCCTAGCTAGCGGGGTTTACAATGAGCAGTTCTTC	CASSLASGVYNEQFF
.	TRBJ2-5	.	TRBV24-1	TGTGCCACCAGTGATCCGGGATTCCAAGAGACCCAGTACTTC	CATSDPGFQETQYF
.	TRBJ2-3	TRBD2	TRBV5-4	TGTGCCAGCAGCTTGCGGGGGGAAGATACGCAGTATTTT	CASSLRGEDTQYF
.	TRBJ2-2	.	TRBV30	TGTGCCTGGAGTGTAAAGGGGCCTTGGGAGCTGTTTTTT	CAWSVKGPWELFF
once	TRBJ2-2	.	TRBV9	TGTGCCAGCAGCGTAATCGGGACCACCGGGGAGCTGTTTTTT	CASSVIGTTGELFF
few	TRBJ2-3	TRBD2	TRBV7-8	TGTGCCAGCAGCCTGCCCCTAGCGAGGGAGGGTACAGATACGCAGTATTTT	CASSLPLAREGTDTQYF
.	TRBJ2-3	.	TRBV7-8	TGTGCCAGCAGCCCCGCGAATACGCAGTATTTT	CASSPANTQYF
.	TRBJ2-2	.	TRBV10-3	TGTGCCATCAGCGCCTCCAGGGAGCTGTTTTTT	CAISASRELFF
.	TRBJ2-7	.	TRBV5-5	TGTGCCAGCAGCTGGACTCTTGGGGCCTACGAGCAGTACTTC	CASSWTLGAYEQYF
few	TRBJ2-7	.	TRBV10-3	TGTGCCACCGAGGACGGACCGAATTCCTACGAGCAGTACTTC	CATEDGPNSYEQYF
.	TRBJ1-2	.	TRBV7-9	TGTGCCAGCAGCTCGCGGGACCTAGAAATTACTGGCTACACCTTC	CASSSRDLEITGYTF
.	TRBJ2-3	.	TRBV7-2	TGTGCCAGCAGCCCCTCGAGGGGGGTTAAAAGTGGGGCTAGTCAGTATTTT	CASSPSRGVKSGASQYF
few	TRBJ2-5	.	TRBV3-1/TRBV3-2	TGTGCCAGCAGCCAGACTTTCCAAGAGACCCAGTACTTC	CASSQTFQETQYF
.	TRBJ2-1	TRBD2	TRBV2	TGTGCCAGCAGGACCGGGACTAGCGGGGGGATAAATGAGCAGTTCTTC	CASRTGTSGGINEQFF
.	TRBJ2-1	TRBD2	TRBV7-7	TGTGCTAGCTGCGAGGGACTAGCGGGGGGGGTTCGCGAGCAGTTCTTC	CASCEGLAGGVREQFF
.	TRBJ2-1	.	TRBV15	TGTGCCACCAGCAGCAGGGGGGTTTGGGATGAGCAGTTCTTC	CATSSRGVWDEQFF
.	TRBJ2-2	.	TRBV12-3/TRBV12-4	TGTGCCAGCACTCAGCAGGCTGCCGGGGAGCTGTTTTTT	CASTQQAAGELFF
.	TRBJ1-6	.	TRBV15	TGTGCCACCAGCAGGAGCGGGACATCCAATTCACCCCTCCACTTT	CATSRSGTSNSPLHF
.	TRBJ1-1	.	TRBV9	TGTGCCAGCTACGGGCGGGAAGGAGCTTTCTTT	CASYGREGAFF
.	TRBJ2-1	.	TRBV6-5	TGTGCCAGCAGTTACGGGACGCCGAGCTACAATGAGCAGTTCTTC	CASSYGTPSYNEQFF
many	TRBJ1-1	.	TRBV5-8	TGTGCCAGCAGCTTGGAGAAAGACACTGAAGCTTTCTTT	CASSLEKDTEAFF
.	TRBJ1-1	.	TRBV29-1	TGCAGCGTTTACTTCATGAACACTGAAGCTTTCTTT	CSVYFMNTEAFF
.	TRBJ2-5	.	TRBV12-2	TGTGCAAGTCGCTTACCCGGGGGGGTGTACCAAGAGACCCAGTACTTC	CASRLPGGVYQETQYF
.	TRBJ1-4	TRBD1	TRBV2	TGTGCCAGCAGGATGGACAGGGATAATGAAAAACTGTTTTTT	CASRMDRDNEKLFF
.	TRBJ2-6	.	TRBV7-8	TGTGCCAGCAGCATTTCCGGGGTGCCTGGGGCCAACGTCCTGACTTTC	CASSISGVPGANVLTF
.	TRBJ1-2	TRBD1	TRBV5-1	TGCGCCAGCAGCCTCCCGGGACAGGTAACATCGCGTGGCTACACCTTC	CASSLPGQVTSRGYTF
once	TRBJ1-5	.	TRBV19	TGTGCCAGTGGGCAGGGGATAAGTCAGCCCCAGCATTTT	CASGQGISQPQHF
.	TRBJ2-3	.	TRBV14	TGTGCCAGCAGCTTTTTAGTCAGCACAGATACGCAGTATTTT	CASSFLVSTDTQYF
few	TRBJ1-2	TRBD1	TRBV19	TGTGCCAGTAGTATATCCAGGGGGCGCGGAATGAGACGAAGCTATGGCTACACCTTC	CASSISRGRGMRRSYGYTF
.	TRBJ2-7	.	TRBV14	TGTGCCAGCAGCCAAGAAGGTGTCAGCTACGAGCAGTACTTC	CASSQEGVSYEQYF
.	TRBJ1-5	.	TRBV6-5	TGTGCCAGCCTTCAGGGTCAGGGGTGGGGTCAGCCCCAGCATTTT	CASLQGQGWGQPQHF
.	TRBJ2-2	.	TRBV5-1	TGCGCCAGCAGCTTTCAAGGAATTATGGACACCGGGGAGCTGTTTTTT	CASSFQGIMDTGELFF
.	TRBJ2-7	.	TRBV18	TGTGCCAGCTCACCGAGAGAGGACGAGCAGTACTTC	CASSPREDEQYF
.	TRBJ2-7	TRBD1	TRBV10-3	TGTGCCATCAGTGGATCGACAGGGGGCTCCGAGCAGTACTTC	CAISGSTGGSEQYF
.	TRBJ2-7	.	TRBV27	TGTGCCAGCAGTTTGGCCCCCGGGGGCGAGCAGTACTTC	CASSLAPGGEQYF
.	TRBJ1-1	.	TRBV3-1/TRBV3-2	TGTGCCGGTCTCGACACGAACACTGAAGCTTTCTTT	CAGLDTNTEAFF
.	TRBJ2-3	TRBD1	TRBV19	TGTGCCAGTAGTGCCCTCCCGGGACAGGGCGCAGATACGCAGTATTTT	CASSALPGQGADTQYF
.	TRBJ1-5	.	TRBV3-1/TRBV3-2	TGTGCCAGCAGTTATCAGGGTAGCAATCAGCCCCAGCATTTT	CASSYQGSNQPQHF
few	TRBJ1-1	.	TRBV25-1	TGTGCCAGCAGTGAATCGTCGTCCACTGAAGCTTTCTTT	CASSESSSTEAFF
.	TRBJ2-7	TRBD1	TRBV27	TGTGCCAGCAGTACTTCACAGGGGGCAAAGGTGTACGAGCAGTACTTC	CASSTSQGAKVYEQYF
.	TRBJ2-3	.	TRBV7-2	TGTGCCAGCAGCCGACAGTCCACAGATACGCAGTATTTT	CASSRQSTDTQYF
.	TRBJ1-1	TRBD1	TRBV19	TGTGCCCTAAGGAGCCTCGACAGGGGGCGCGATTACGCGAACACTGAAGCTTTCTTT	CALRSLDRGRDYANTEAFF
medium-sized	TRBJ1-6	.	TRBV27	TGTGCCAGCTCTGAAAGGGGCTTCTCCTATAATTCACCCCTCCACTTT	CASSERGFSYNSPLHF
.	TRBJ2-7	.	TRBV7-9	TGTGCCAGCAGCTCGGACATGTTTTTCTACGAGCAGTACTTC	CASSSDMFFYEQYF
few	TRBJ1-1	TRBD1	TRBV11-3	TGTGCCAGCAGCTTAGGTCCTTCAGACAGGGGAGCTTTCTTT	CASSLGPSDRGAFF
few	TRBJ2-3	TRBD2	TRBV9	TGTGCCAGCAGTGACGGAGTAGCGGGGGGGCAAACGCAGTATTTT	CASSDGVAGGQTQYF
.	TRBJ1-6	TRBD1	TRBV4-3	TGCGCCAGCAGCCAAGGGGGTTTCAGGGGGCGCACTGGATCACCCCTCCACTTT	CASSQGGFRGRTGSPLHF
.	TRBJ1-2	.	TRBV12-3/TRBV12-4	TGTGCCAGCAGTTTTGGGGGGGTGGATGGCTACACCTTC	CASSFGGVDGYTF
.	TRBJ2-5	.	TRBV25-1	TGTGCCAGCAGTGCACAGGGCAGGGAGGAGACCCAGTACTTC	CASSAQGREETQYF
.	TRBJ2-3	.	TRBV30	TGTGCCTGGAGTGCCCCTGCGGACACCACAGATACGCAGTATTTT	CAWSAPADTTDTQYF
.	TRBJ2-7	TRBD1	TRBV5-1	TGCGCCAGCAAGACAGGGGGCGAAGGATACGAGCAGTACTTC	CASKTGGEGYEQYF
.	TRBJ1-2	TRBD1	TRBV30	TGTGCCACCACAGGGGGCCGTTATGGCTACACCTTC	CATTGGRYGYTF
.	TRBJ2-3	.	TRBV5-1	TGCGCCAGCAGTTCCACCCCTAGCACAGATACGCAGTATTTT	CASSSTPSTDTQYF
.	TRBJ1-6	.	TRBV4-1	TGCGCCAGCAGCCAAGAGGCCGGTAGTCGATCACCCCTCCACTTT	CASSQEAGSRSPLHF